The entry below gives a single T cell receptor (beta chain) sequence along with its context. The antigen this receptor binds is unknown. Per-base qualities were not stored, and no clone one base away is much larger. This specimen belongs to a study of blood T cell repertoires in COVID-19 (dated by TCRdb to the early 2020s). About the study as a whole: The collaborator samples originated in the United States, Italy and Spain and spanned the acute and convalescent phases of COVID-19. The repertoires were released in a freely available public database meant as a resource for research on the immune response to SARS-CoV-2. The samples were drawn from the first 160 participants of the ongoing ImmuneRACE study and from roughly 1,300 subjects provided by 6 global collaborators. Where available, HLA class I and class II types were obtained from metadata supplied by the sample provider rather than from assay-based typing. Subjects who had been exposed to COVID-19, were actively infected with it, or had recovered from it provided the deeply sampled blood TCRbeta repertoires that made up the dataset. The prospective study material was composed of cDNA or gDNA derived from T cells, B-cell-depleted T cells, or PBMCs. A de-identified subject ID, COVID-19 status, age in years and sex were almost always included in the sample metadata. Study-level results and caveats: The amount of clinical and demographic metadata varied by source and participant and was provided uncurated.

The immunoSEQ Assay, a bias-controlled multiplex PCR, was used to amplify TCRbeta CDR3 regions from genomic DNA. As for how the authors treated the data: The number of nucleated cells in each sample was estimated by amplification of reference gene primers within the assay. To quantify the absolute abundance of each unique TCRbeta CDR3 rearrangement, sequence reads were collapsed and filtered. Productive Simpson clonality was computed per sample as the square root of Simpson's diversity index over productive rearrangements. TCRdb mirrors the immuneACCESS table, restricted to in-frame sequences. Some clones are absent from its copies; in checked studies, under half trace to an unresolved V gene, and the reason for the others is unknown. Clone size and V and J calls were adopted from that table, with D and trimming inferred from the DNA. This sample has 180,000 or so clones in its table, and 70% to 90% of those were observed once. The ten largest clones take up around 2.5% of the sample.

The CDR3 covers 15 residues, taking in both the cysteine and the phenylalanine. The CDR3 DNA has 45 bases and is translated from base 1. V drops 4 bases and J drops 0 bases, leaving 12 bases in between. In the germline V gene, CDR1 corresponds to SNHLY and CDR2 to FYNNEI. Collaborating institutions collected whole blood in K2EDTA tubes following their own protocols. Collaborator samples were shipped for TCRbeta analysis as frozen whole blood, isolated PBMCs, or DNA extracted from either sample type. The source is a man in his forties or fifties with active or convalescent COVID-19. The V and J segments used are TRBV2 and TRBJ1-2; the D region possibly corresponds to TRBD1 (5 bases align). Material for sequencing was peripheral blood. The nucleotide sequence reads TGTGCCAGCAGTGTACAGGCGTCTGCTAACTATGGCTACACCTTC. Its product reads: CASSVQASANYGYTF.